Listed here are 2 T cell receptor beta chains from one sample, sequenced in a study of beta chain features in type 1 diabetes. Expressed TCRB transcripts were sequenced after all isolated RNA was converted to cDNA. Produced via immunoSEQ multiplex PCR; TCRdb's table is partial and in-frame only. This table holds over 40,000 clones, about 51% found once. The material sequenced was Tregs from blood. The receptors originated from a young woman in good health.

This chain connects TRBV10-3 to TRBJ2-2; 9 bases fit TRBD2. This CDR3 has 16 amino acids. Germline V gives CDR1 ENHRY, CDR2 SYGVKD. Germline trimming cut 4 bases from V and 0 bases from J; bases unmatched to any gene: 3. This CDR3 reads CAISVRLAANTGELFF. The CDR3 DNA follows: TGTGCCATCAGTGTTCGACTAGCGGCGAACACCGGGGAGCTGTTTTTT.

The CDR3 sequence: CASSWADRAEAFF. The CDR3 nucleotides are TGCGCCAGCAGCTGGGCCGACAGGGCTGAAGCTTTCTTT. V usage is TRBV5-1 and J usage is TRBJ1-1, with TRBD1 identical over 7 bases. CDR1 is SGHRS, CDR2 YFSETQ, per germline. V shed 3 bases and J 6 bases; nucleotides not matched to a gene: 5. The CDR3 sequence is 13 residues long.